The next 15 T cell receptor beta chains were all read from a single sample in a study of Graves' ophthalmopathy and Graves' hyperthyroidism. Amplification from RNA transcripts yielded the TCR beta CDR3 regions. First-round RT-PCR employed HTBI primers, with a second-round multiplex PCR after it. One entry per CDR3 protein, called by TCRdb with MiXCR from the multiplex PCR reads. This sample has 220,000 or so distinct CDR3 sequences, with roughly 21% found just once. Sequencing was done on a sample of peripheral blood. The receptors stem from a woman in her forties or fifties with Graves' ophthalmopathy.

At least ten counts were recorded for this clonotype. CDR3 sequence reads: CASPGQDGYTF. In DNA form, the CDR3 reads TGTGCCAGCCCAGGACAAGATGGCTACACCTTC. The chain recombines TRBV2 with TRBJ1-2, with D possibly matching TRBD1 (5 bases). Trimming took off 8 bases at V and 6 bases at J, with 10 bases between the two ends. CDR3 size: 11 residues. Germline V gene data show CDR1 as SNHLY and CDR2 as FYNNEI.

This clonotype has at least ten counts. The rearrangement joins TRBV7-9 to TRBJ2-5; no clear D. Trimming took 5 bases from V and 2 from J, leaving 9 bases between them. CDR3 size: 13 residues. CDR1 is SEHNR, CDR2 FQNEAQ, per germline (reference sequence). Written as DNA, the CDR3 is TGTGCCAGCAGCCCCGCGGCGCAAGAGACCCAGTACTTC. This codes for CASSPAAQETQYF.

The chain links TRBV9 to TRBJ1-3; D unresolved. Trimming left V 5 bases short and J 2 bases short, with 5 bases between. The CDR3 spans 12 residues. Looked up from germline, CDR1 is SGDLS and CDR2 is YYNGEE. CDR3 sequence (DNA): TGTGCCAGCAGGGGAACTGGAAACACCATATATTTT. Its translation: CASRGTGNTIYF.

Ten or more counts support this clonotype. The chain employs TRBV6-2 or TRBV6-3 and TRBJ2-7; 7 bases map to TRBD1. V lost 0 bases to trimming and J lost 4 bases; unmatched junction nucleotides: 3. From germline, CDR1 is MNHEY and CDR2 SVGEGT. The CDR3 runs to 14 residues. DNA of the CDR3: TGTGCCAGCAGTTACTCAGGGGGCAGGTACGAGCAGTACTTC. It translates to CASSYSGGRYEQYF.

This clonotype was seen at least ten times. The V and J genes are TRBV7-8 and TRBJ2-5; tentatively, D is TRBD1 or TRBD2 (5 bases each). Germline V gene lookup returns CDR1 SGHVS and CDR2 FQNEAQ. Trimming took 5 bases from V and 4 from J, leaving 17 bases between them. CDR3 length equals 15 residues. CDR3 sequence: CASSPRDPRTETQYF. Here the CDR3 DNA reads TGTGCCAGCAGCCCCCGGGACCCTCGGACAGAGACCCAGTACTTC.

The sample holds many counts of this clonotype. This chain uses TRBV5-1 with TRBJ1-2, with TRBD1 matching 8 bases. The CDR3 contains 13 residues. The germline V gene has CDR1 SGHRS and CDR2 YFSETQ. The V segment lost 3 bases and the J segment 8 bases; nucleotides outside the gene matches: 6. CDR3 in amino acids: CASSSDRVRGYTF. DNA for the CDR3: TGCGCCAGCAGCTCGGACAGGGTTCGGGGCTACACCTTC.

Many counts were recorded for this clonotype. Given the absence of the conserved phenylalanine or tryptophan at the CDR3 end, a read error is likely. V and J are TRBV9 and TRBJ1-2; no definite D call. Trimming pared 0 bases from V and 0 bases from J, leaving 9 bases between. CDR1 and CDR2 from the germline V gene are SGDLS and YYNGEE. The CDR3 contains 15 residues. Here the CDR3 reads CASSVGLGSNYGYTL. CDR3 coding DNA: TGTGCCAGCAGCGTAGGGTTAGGGTCTAACTATGGCTACACCCTC.

This clonotype came up many times. The chain uses TRBV12-5 and TRBJ2-7; 7 bases agree with TRBD1. Per the germline V gene, CDR1 is LGHNT and CDR2 is FRNRAP. V was clipped by 1 base and J by 2 bases; unmatched bases: 2. This CDR3 region has 14 residues. In DNA form, the CDR3 reads TGTGCTAGTGGTTTGGGACAGGGTCCCTACGAGCAGTACTTC. Translating gives CASGLGQGPYEQYF.

This clonotype was found many times. The rearrangement uses TRBV13 and TRBJ1-1; the D is unclear. V was trimmed by 3 bases and J by 1 base, leaving 12 bases between them. The CDR3 is made up of 15 amino acids. The V gene's germline CDR1 is PRHDT and CDR2 FYEKMQ (reference sequence). The CDR3 DNA is TGTGCCAGCAGCTTTACCCTTTTGGGGAACACTGAAGCTTTCTTT. Protein product: CASSFTLLGNTEAFF. The variable domain in full, completed from reference TRBV13 and TRBJ1-1, reads AAGVIQSPRHLIKEKRETATLKCYPIPRHDTVYWYQQGPGQDPQFLISFYEKMQSDKGSIPDRFSAQQFSDYHSELNMSSLELGDSALYFCASSFTLLGNTEAFFGQGTRLTVV.

This clonotype was found many times. The CDR3 DNA reads TGCAGTGCTAGACCCCCACTGGGACAGCTGAACACCGGGGAGCTGTTTTTT. This codes for CSARPPLGQLNTGELFF. The chain recombines TRBV20-1 with TRBJ2-2; 7 nucleotides match TRBD1. The CDR3 totals 17 residues. Germline V lookup: CDR1 DFQATT, CDR2 SNEGSKA (reference sequence). Trimming took 2 bases from V and 1 from J; bases not matched to a gene: 10.

This clonotype came up many times. The chain links TRBV29-1 to TRBJ2-2; D remains ambiguous. Deletions cut 5 bases from V and 3 bases from J, with 4 bases between. The CDR3 sequence is 11 residues long. Germline V gene lookup returns CDR1 SQVTM and CDR2 ANQGSEA. The CDR3 here is CSVLHTGELFF. In DNA, the CDR3 is TGCAGCGTTCTTCACACCGGGGAGCTGTTTTTT.

The sample holds many counts of this clonotype. The V gene is TRBV20-1, the J gene TRBJ1-1; D unclear. The V end lost 6 bases, the J end lost 1 base, and 9 bases lay between the germline ends. CDR3 length: 12 residues. Germline CDR1 DFQATT, CDR2 SNEGSKA (reference sequence). The CDR3, as DNA: TGCAGTGCACCTGACCAGAACACTGAAGCTTTCTTT. Amino acids: CSAPDQNTEAFF.

This clonotype appeared many times. The CDR3 reads CASSDQGRGTSGKYEQYF. The CDR3 DNA reads as TGTGCCAGCAGTGACCAAGGGCGCGGGACTAGCGGGAAATACGAGCAGTACTTC. J is TRBJ2-7 and V is TRBV2; 13 positions agree with TRBD2. Germline V lookup: CDR1 SNHLY, CDR2 FYNNEI. The CDR3 is 18 residues long. Losses at the gene ends were 3 bases for V and 4 bases for J; bases not matched to a gene: 12.

This clonotype was counted at least ten times. J is TRBJ2-7 and V is TRBV24-1; perhaps TRBD2 as D (6 bases). The CDR3 extends over 13 amino acids. With 6 bases removed from V and 5 bases from J, the gap between germline ends came to 13 bases. The germline V gene encodes CDR1 KGHDR and CDR2 SFDVKD. The chain's CDR3 is CATSTRDFHEQYF. The CDR3 DNA follows: TGTGCCACCAGTACCCGGGACTTCCACGAGCAGTACTTC.

This clonotype was seen repeatedly, ten times or more. The V call is TRBV20-1, the J call TRBJ2-7, with 7 nucleotides matching TRBD1. This CDR3 region has 15 residues. Trimming removed 6 bases from V and 2 bases from J; junction bases left unmatched: 13. In germline, CDR1 is DFQATT, CDR2 SNEGSKA (reference sequence). CDR3 coding DNA: TGCAGTGCAACCAAGGGCGGCAGGGGGACCTACGAGCAGTACTTC. Translation: CSATKGGRGTYEQYF.